This passage covers 5 T cell receptor beta chains from one sample sequenced in a study of cytomegalovirus exposure and HLA in healthy donors. Researchers ran the PCR with 60 Vbeta and 13 Jbeta primers. Generated by immunoSEQ multiplex PCR, the TCRdb table keeps only in-frame clones and is missing some. In the table there are about 100,000 clones, around three quarters of which are singletons. Specimen: PBMCs. Source of these receptors: a man under 40 in good health and CMV-seronegative.

Only a few counts were recorded for this clone. This chain joins TRBV5-4 and TRBJ2-1; D might be TRBD2 (5 bases). Germline V gene data show CDR1 as SGHNT and CDR2 as YYREEE (reference sequence). V gave up 2 bases and J gave up 6 bases, with 12 bases separating them. CDR3 size: 14 residues. The CDR3: CASSFLGVSNEQFF. The CDR3, as DNA: TGTGCCAGCAGCTTCCTGGGAGTTTCCAATGAGCAGTTCTTC.

The CDR3 nucleotides read TGCGCCAGCAGGGATGGACAGCTTGGCTACACCTTC. Residues: CASRDGQLGYTF. The chain has TRBV5-1 and TRBJ1-2; D is perhaps TRBD1 (6 bases). The CDR3 extends over 12 amino acids. CDR1 and CDR2 from the germline V gene are SGHRS and YFSETQ. Between the trimmed V and J ends, which lost 5 bases and 7 bases, there was a span of 12 bases.

This clone was observed a few times. V usage is TRBV14 and J usage is TRBJ2-5; D ambiguous. The CDR3 contains 13 residues. Germline CDR1 is SGHDN and CDR2 is FVKESK. Trimming left V 4 bases short and J 1 base short, with 7 bases between. The CDR3 here is CASSRFSQETQYF. The CDR3 region has the DNA TGTGCCAGCAGCCGCTTCAGCCAAGAGACCCAGTACTTC.

The chain combines TRBV7-9 with TRBJ2-3; D perhaps matches TRBD2 (5 bases). Looked up from germline, CDR1 is SEHNR and CDR2 is FQNEAQ (reference sequence). The CDR3 loop spans 12 amino acids. Trimming cost V 6 bases and J 7 bases, with 11 bases left between them. DNA for the CDR3: TGTGCCAGCAGGGGTTCGGGAAATACGCAGTATTTT. This translates into CASRGSGNTQYF. Variable domain in full (rest from reference TRBV7-9 and TRBJ2-3): DTGVSQNPRHKITKRGQNVTFRCDPISEHNRLYWYRQTLGQGPEFLTYFQNEAQLEKSRLLSDRFSAERPKGSFSTLEIQRTEQGDSAMYLCASRGSGNTQYFGPGTRLTVL.

This chain links TRBV5-1 with TRBJ2-1; 7 nucleotides align to TRBD1. The CDR3 is 14 amino acids. After removal of 2 bases from V and 7 bases from J, the junction contained 6 bases not matched to a gene. Germline V gene lookup returns CDR1 SGHRS and CDR2 YFSETQ. CDR3 residues: CASSFKGAENEQFF. Here the CDR3 DNA reads TGCGCCAGCAGCTTCAAGGGGGCAGAAAATGAGCAGTTCTTC.